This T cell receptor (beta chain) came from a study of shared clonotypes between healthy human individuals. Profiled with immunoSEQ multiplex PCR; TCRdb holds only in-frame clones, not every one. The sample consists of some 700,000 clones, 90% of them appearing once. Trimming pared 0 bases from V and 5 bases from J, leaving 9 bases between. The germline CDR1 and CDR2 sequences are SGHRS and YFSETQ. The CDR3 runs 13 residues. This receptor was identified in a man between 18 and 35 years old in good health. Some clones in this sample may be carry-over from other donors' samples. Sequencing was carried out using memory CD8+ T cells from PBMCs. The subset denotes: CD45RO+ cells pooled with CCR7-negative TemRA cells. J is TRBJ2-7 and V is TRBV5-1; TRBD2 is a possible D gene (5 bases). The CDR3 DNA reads TGCGCCAGCAGCTTGGTTAGCGTAGACGAGCAGTACTTC. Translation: CASSLVSVDEQYF.